The source of this TCR beta chain is a study of blood T cell repertoires in COVID-19 (dated by TCRdb to the early 2020s). As for the study more broadly: The collaborator samples originated in the United States, Italy and Spain and spanned the acute and convalescent phases of COVID-19. The material from the prospective study consisted of cDNA or gDNA derived from T cells, B-cell-depleted T cells, or PBMCs. The dataset comprised deeply sampled blood TCRbeta repertoires from subjects exposed to, actively infected with, or recovered from COVID-19. A freely available public database, intended as a resource for researchers studying the immune response to SARS-CoV-2, is where the repertoires were released. Samples came from the ongoing ImmuneRACE study (first 160 participants) plus 1,254 subjects from 6 global collaborators. A de-identified subject ID, COVID-19 status, age in years and sex were almost always included in the sample metadata. Where HLA class I and class II types were available, the types were taken from metadata supplied by the sample provider, not from assay-based typing. What the authors observed across the whole study: Clinical and demographic metadata were provided uncurated, with the amount varying by source and participant.

Whole blood was collected in K2EDTA tubes by collaborating institutions according to the institutions' own protocols. For TCRbeta analysis, collaborator samples were shipped as frozen whole blood, as isolated PBMCs, or as DNA extracted from either sample type. The CDR3 starts with the cysteine, ends with the phenylalanine, and has 15 residues. CDR3 DNA is the only sequence kept; it has 45 bases, read in frame from the first base. The V end loses 3 bases and the J end loses 7 bases, and a stretch of 16 bases separates them. Sequences LNHDA (CDR1) and SQIVND (CDR2) are obtained from the germline V gene (reference sequence). Worth noting for this clone: The antigen this receptor binds is unknown. No much larger clone is present one base from it, and per-base qualities are unavailable.

The immunoSEQ Assay, a bias-controlled multiplex PCR, was used to amplify TCRbeta CDR3 regions from genomic DNA. From the authors' description of their analysis: Nucleated cell counts per sample were estimated from amplification of reference gene primers within the assay. Sequence reads were collapsed and filtered to measure the absolute abundance of every unique TCRbeta CDR3 rearrangement. For each sample, productive Simpson clonality was calculated as the square root of Simpson's diversity index over productive rearrangements. What TCRdb holds here is the immuneACCESS table cut down to in-frame rearrangements. Part of the clones is not present; checked against another copy, under half of the missing clones reflect an unresolved V gene, and the others are unexplained. That table supplies the V and J calls and clone size; D and trimming were determined from the DNA. Present in this sample are fewer than 250,000 clones, 85% of which were seen just once. Of the sample, just under 6.5% is held by the ten largest clones.

This sequence uses TRBV19 and TRBJ1-5; TRBD1 could be the D gene, as 5 bases match. The sequenced material came from peripheral blood. The sequence was obtained from a woman aged 60 to 75 with active or convalescent COVID-19. CDR3 loop: CASSIGHLLGQPQHF. The nucleotide sequence reads as follows: TGTGCCAGTAGTATTGGACACCTCTTAGGGCAGCCCCAGCATTTT.